These 9 T cell receptor beta chains share one sample of origin, sequenced in a study of cytomegalovirus exposure and HLA in healthy donors. 60 Vbeta and 13 Jbeta primers were used in PCR. TCRdb keeps only in-frame clones here, not all; method: immunoSEQ multiplex PCR. The data contain under 200,000 clones, 68% of them singletons. Sample: PBMCs. These TCRs come from a man between 45 and 60 years old in good health and CMV-seronegative.

This chain links TRBV28 with TRBJ2-3, with D tentatively TRBD1 (6 bases). This CDR3 comprises 13 residues. The germline V gene encodes CDR1 MDHEN and CDR2 SYDVKM. V dropped 2 bases and J dropped 5 bases, with 8 bases sitting between them. The CDR3 DNA reads as TGTGCCAGCAGTTTACTACAGGGAGATACGCAGTATTTT. This gives the protein CASSLLQGDTQYF.

The J gene is TRBJ1-4, the V gene TRBV6-5, with a weak D call TRBD1 (5 bases). Trimming removed 6 bases from V and 5 bases from J, with 16 bases in between. In germline, CDR1 is MNHEY, CDR2 SVGAGI. The CDR3 sequence is 15 residues long. CDR3: CASSPQGVRNEKLFF. CDR3 bases: TGTGCCAGCAGCCCCCAGGGCGTTCGGAATGAAAAACTGTTTTTT.

This clone turned up a few times. This rearrangement joins TRBV10-3 to TRBJ2-7, with D unresolved. V was trimmed by 0 bases and J by 4 bases, leaving 4 bases between them. The CDR3 is made up of 12 amino acids. The germline V gene encodes CDR1 ENHRY and CDR2 SYGVKD. The CDR3 is CAISESGYEQYF. In DNA form, the CDR3 reads TGTGCCATCAGTGAGTCCGGTTACGAGCAGTACTTC.

The chain links TRBV29-1 to TRBJ1-4; the D is unclear. The germline V gene encodes CDR1 SQVTM and CDR2 ANQGSEA. CDR3 length equals 15 residues. V was clipped by 5 bases and J by 0 bases, with 13 bases between them. The DNA for the CDR3 is TGCAGCGTTTTCTTGGGAGTTGCAACTAATGAAAAACTGTTTTTT. Translation: CSVFLGVATNEKLFF.

The chain combines TRBV19 with TRBJ1-5; 7 bases are a match to TRBD1. CDR1 LNHDA and CDR2 SQIVND come from the germline V gene (reference sequence). J lost 3 bases, V lost 5 bases, and 7 bases had no gene match. The CDR3 consists of 15 residues. Here the CDR3 reads CASSPTGEYNQPQHF. The CDR3 coding sequence is TGTGCCAGTAGTCCTACAGGGGAGTACAATCAGCCCCAGCATTTT. The full variable domain, its missing parts supplied by reference TRBV19 and TRBJ1-5, is DGGITQSPKYLFRKEGQNVTLSCEQNLNHDAMYWYRQDPGQGLRLIYYSQIVNDFQKGDIAEGYSVSREKKESFPLTVTSAQKNPTAFYLCASSPTGEYNQPQHFGDGTRLSIL.

V and J are TRBV7-9 and TRBJ1-6; possibly TRBD1 for D (5 bases). Trimming stripped 5 bases from V and 5 bases from J, with 13 bases between. Per the germline V gene, CDR1 is SEHNR and CDR2 is FQNEAQ (reference sequence). The CDR3 is 15 amino acids. The DNA for the CDR3 is TGTGCCAGCAGCCGGGGGGGGTTGAATAATTCACCCCTCCACTTT. Residues: CASSRGGLNNSPLHF.

This chain connects TRBV7-3 to TRBJ2-3, with TRBD1 identical over 8 bases. Germline CDR1 reads SGHTA; CDR2 reads FQGTGA. V trimming: 3 bases; J trimming: 14 bases; junction bases outside the gene matches: 10. This CDR3 contains 13 residues. The CDR3 DNA sequence: TGTGCCAGCAGCTTGGCCGGGACAGGTCATATGTATTTT. It encodes CASSLAGTGHMYF.

The table lists this clone with a few counts. The chain couples TRBV29-1 to TRBJ2-7; 7 nucleotides line up with TRBD1. With 6 bases clipped from V and 2 bases from J, the junction kept 1 base outside the gene matches. The CDR3 sequence is 11 residues long. In germline, CDR1 is SQVTM, CDR2 ANQGSEA. The CDR3 DNA reads as TGCAGCGTGGGACAGACCTACGAGCAGTACTTC. This encodes CSVGQTYEQYF.

There are a few counts of this clone. The chain uses TRBV6-6 and TRBJ1-1; 7 nucleotides agree with TRBD1. Germline CDR1 is MNHNY and CDR2 is SVGAGI (reference sequence). J lost 0 bases, V lost 5 bases, and 6 bases had no gene match. The CDR3 extends over 15 amino acids. CDR3 DNA: TGTGCCAGCAGTCACGGGGGACAGATGAACACTGAAGCTTTCTTT. Translated, it gives CASSHGGQMNTEAFF.